This TCR beta chain was captured by sequencing in a study of cytomegalovirus exposure and HLA in healthy donors. Researchers ran the PCR with 60 Vbeta and 13 Jbeta primers. Profiled with immunoSEQ multiplex PCR; TCRdb holds only in-frame clones, not every one. The table has some 150,000 clones, approximately 78% seen once. With 4 bases clipped from V and 2 bases from J, the junction kept 6 bases outside the gene matches. CDR3 length: 16 residues. Germline values: CDR1 MDHEN, CDR2 SYDVKM. Sequenced: PBMCs. This sequence originates from a woman under 40 in good health and CMV-seropositive. The chain couples TRBV28 to TRBJ2-1; TRBD1 agrees at 9 bases. The CDR3 here is CASSSPGTGPYNEQFF. CDR3 DNA sequence: TGTGCCAGCAGTTCCCCGGGGACAGGGCCCTACAATGAGCAGTTCTTC.